A single sample is the source of the 9 T cell receptor beta chains below, sequenced in a study of vaccination effects on CD4 cells after COVID-19 (dated by TCRdb to 2021 to 2024). The ViraFEST assay stimulated PBMC with viral peptide pools and then used TCR sequencing to identify antigen-specific CD4+ T cell clonotypes by expansion. After about 9 days of culture, CD4+ T cells were isolated with the EasySep CD4+ T cell isolation kit. PCR-confirmed SARS-CoV-2 infection had occurred in convalescent patients between March and December 2020, before the Alpha, Beta and Delta variants emerged in the United States. Libraries were built with the immunoSEQ multiplex PCR assay. TCRdb carries this immuneACCESS record with in-frame sequences only. Its versions omit some clonotypes, under half of them owing to an unresolved V gene in the studies checked, with the rest unexplained. Here the sample has roughly 70,000 clones; under 85% occur a single time. The ten largest clones represent over 4.5% of the sample.

Their cognate antigens are unknown. The specimen was CD4+ T cells from PBMCs cultured with HIV peptides, collected before COVID-19 vaccination. The cell subset or site label corresponds to: HIV-1 Nef peptide pool negative control/reference culture. Receptor source: a human donor who had a prior SARS-CoV-2 infection.

The V and J genes are TRBV7-2 and TRBJ2-7; a weak D match, TRBD2 (5 bases). The length of the CDR3 is 15 residues. CDR1 SGHTA and CDR2 FQGNSA come from the germline V gene. V was trimmed by 7 bases and J by 3 bases, leaving 19 bases between them. The CDR3 region is CASTHGRVGSYEQYF. Written as DNA, the CDR3 is TGTGCCAGCACCCACGGTCGGGTAGGGAGCTACGAGCAGTACTTC.

The rearrangement links TRBV7-2 to TRBJ2-5, with D perhaps TRBD1 (7 bases). CDR1 and CDR2 (germline): SGHTA, FQGNSA. The CDR3 has 14 amino acids. V lost 7 bases, J lost 5 bases, and 17 bases lay in between. The CDR3 sequence: CASTERGLAETQYF. CDR3 nucleotide sequence: TGTGCCAGCACCGAAAGGGGGCTAGCGGAGACCCAGTACTTC.

The chain joins TRBV4-2 to TRBJ2-7; 9 bases are shared with TRBD2. The length of the CDR3 is 16 residues. Germline assignment: CDR1 LGHNA and CDR2 YNFKEQ. J gave up 2 bases and V 0 bases, and 5 bases lay outside the gene matches. The CDR3 sequence: CASSQDPLAGAYEQYF. CDR3 DNA sequence: TGTGCCAGCAGCCAAGATCCGTTAGCGGGGGCCTACGAGCAGTACTTC.

This rearrangement joins TRBV19 to TRBJ2-7; possibly TRBD2 for D (5 bases). Germline-derived CDR1 and CDR2 are LNHDA and SQIVND (reference sequence). Trimming removed 4 bases from V and 2 bases from J, with 9 bases in between. The CDR3 runs to 13 residues. The CDR3 loop reads CASSTPGAYEQYF. The CDR3 nucleotides read TGTGCCAGTAGTACCCCCGGGGCCTACGAGCAGTACTTC.

The chain employs TRBV30 and TRBJ2-7, with 8 bases lining up with TRBD2. Trimming at V came to 6 bases and at J to 3 bases, leaving 4 bases not matched to a gene. Germline V gene data show CDR1 as GTSNPN and CDR2 as SVGIG (reference sequence). This CDR3 comprises 12 residues. CDR3 amino acids: CACLAGLYEQYF. The CDR3 bases are TGTGCCTGCTTAGCGGGGCTCTACGAGCAGTACTTC. The full variable domain, rest sourced from reference TRBV30 and TRBJ2-7, is SQTIHQWPATLVQPVGSPLSLECTVEGTSNPNLYWYRQAAGRGLQLLFYSVGIGQISSEVPQNLSASRPQDRQFILSSKKLLLSDSGFYLCACLAGLYEQYFGPGTRLTVT.

This clone has just a few counts. The chain combines TRBV9 with TRBJ1-5; 7 bases agree with TRBD1. V dropped 3 bases and J dropped 4; count of bases not matched to a gene: 4. This CDR3 region has 14 residues. CDR1 and CDR2 (germline): SGDLS, YYNGEE. The DNA for the CDR3 is TGTGCCAGCAGCGGCCCGGGACAGAATCAGCCCCAGCATTTT. Encoded protein: CASSGPGQNQPQHF.

This rearrangement joins TRBV5-4 to TRBJ2-5; D not certain. Between the trimmed V and J ends, which lost 4 bases and 0 bases, there was a span of 7 bases. CDR1 is SGHNT, CDR2 YYREEE, per germline (reference sequence). The length of the CDR3 is 13 residues. CDR3: CASSRRDQETQYF. The CDR3 nucleotides are TGTGCCAGCAGCCGCCGAGACCAAGAGACCCAGTACTTC. Complete variable domain (other parts from reference TRBV5-4 and TRBJ2-5): ETGVTQSPTHLIKTRGQQVTLRCSSQSGHNTVSWYQQALGQGPQFIFQYYREEENGRGNFPPRFSGLQFPNYSSELNVNALELDDSALYLCASSRRDQETQYFGPGTRLLVL.

The chain joins TRBV6-1 to TRBJ2-7; TRBD1 matches 7 bases. The CDR3 is made up of 14 amino acids. With V trimmed by 2 bases and J by 6 bases, 7 bases remained unmatched. From germline, CDR1 is MNHNS and CDR2 SASEGT. The DNA of the CDR3 is TGTGCCAGCAGTGAACGTACGACAGGGCGCGAGCAGTACTTC. Translated: CASSERTTGREQYF.

The V gene is TRBV5-1, the J gene TRBJ1-5; the D gene is possibly TRBD1 (5 bases). The length of the CDR3 is 15 residues. The germline V gene encodes CDR1 SGHRS and CDR2 YFSETQ. V was trimmed by 1 base and J by 2 bases, leaving 10 bases between them. This chain's CDR3 is CASSLWGVGNQPQHF. The DNA for the CDR3 is TGCGCCAGCAGCTTGTGGGGGGTCGGCAATCAGCCCCAGCATTTT.